The source of this T cell receptor (beta chain) is a study of T-cell reconstitution after alpha-beta-depleted transplantation in children. By share, this clonotype ranks as medium-sized. For TCRbeta, the library was prepared with unique molecular identifiers. TCRdb passed the PCR reads through MiXCR, listing each CDR3 protein once. The repertoire has tens of thousands of distinct CDR3 sequences, about 7% of them found once; the top ten carry approximately 2.4%. The material sequenced was PBMCs from the stem cell graft donor, taken from the stem cell graft. The source of this sequence is a human donor who donated a stem cell graft to a child with acute lymphoblastic leukemia.

The CDR3 bases are TGTGCCAGCAGTGACTCCTACGAGCAGTACTTC. Protein: CASSDSYEQYF. The rearrangement links TRBV2 to TRBJ2-7, with D unclear. Germline CDR1 is SNHLY and CDR2 is FYNNEI. Trimming pared 3 bases from V and 0 bases from J, leaving 0 bases between. The CDR3 is made up of 11 amino acids. Full variable domain (outside the CDR3, taken from reference TRBV2 and TRBJ2-7): EPEVTQTPSHQVTQMGQEVILRCVPISNHLYFYWYRQILGQKVEFLVSFYNNEISEKSEIFDDQFSVERPDGSNFTLKIRSTKLEDSAMYFCASSDSYEQYFGPGTRLTVT.